The 20 T cell receptor beta chains below all came from one sample that was sequenced in a study of response to subunit inactivated influenza vaccine. Each CDR3 protein gets one entry after TCRdb re-called the RT-PCR reads with MiXCR. The repertoire holds around 710,000 distinct CDR3 sequences, with approximately 14% as singletons. Sequenced here: PBMCs from blood, sampled roughly 2 weeks before vaccination. The receptor source for this set is a man aged 50 to 59 who received an inactivated influenza vaccine.

This clonotype was seen only a few times. This rearrangement joins TRBV20-1 to TRBJ1-1; the D is unclear. This CDR3 has 12 residues. Trimming removed 5 bases from V and 1 base from J, with 8 bases in between. Germline V CDR1 and CDR2: DFQATT, SNEGSKA (reference sequence). DNA for the CDR3: TGCAGTGCTGTTTTCGGGAACACTGAAGCTTTCTTT. It is translated as CSAVFGNTEAFF.

The chain employs TRBV20-1 and TRBJ2-5, with D perhaps TRBD2 (8 bases). V was pared by 2 bases and J by 5 bases, with 15 bases between. Germline CDR1 DFQATT, CDR2 SNEGSKA (reference sequence). The CDR3 is 14 residues long. CDR3 region: CSARPRGGQETQYF. In DNA form, the CDR3 reads TGCAGTGCTAGACCCCGGGGGGGACAGGAGACCCAGTACTTC.

This clonotype has more than one count but fewer than ten. The chain joins TRBV18 to TRBJ1-5; D uncertain. CDR1 KGHSH and CDR2 LQKENI come from the germline V gene. The CDR3 totals 13 residues. V lost 2 bases, J lost 4 bases, and 6 bases lay in between. CDR3 DNA sequence: TGTGCCAGCTCACCAGACATGAATCAGCCCCAGCATTTT. Protein: CASSPDMNQPQHF.

The DNA for the CDR3 is TGTGCCATCAGTGTGGGAACAGGGAACACTGAAGCTTTCTTT. It codes for CAISVGTGNTEAFF. This chain links TRBV10-3 with TRBJ1-1; tentatively, D is TRBD1 (5 bases). The CDR3 is made up of 14 amino acids. The germline V gene encodes CDR1 ENHRY and CDR2 SYGVKD. V lost 4 bases to trimming and J lost 1 base, with 10 bases between them.

The V gene is TRBV11-2, the J gene TRBJ1-4, with TRBD1 identical over 10 bases. Trimming took 3 bases from V and 6 from J; bases not matched to a gene: 4. Germline CDR1 and CDR2: SGHAT and FQNNGV. This CDR3 spans 15 amino acids. The CDR3 reads CASSFPGQGDEKLFF. CDR3 nucleotide sequence: TGTGCCAGCAGCTTTCCCGGACAGGGGGATGAAAAACTGTTTTTT.

The chain uses TRBV7-2 and TRBJ2-5, with D perhaps TRBD1 or TRBD2 (5 bases each). In germline, CDR1 is SGHTA, CDR2 FQGNSA. Trimming removed 1 base from V and 5 bases from J, with 14 bases in between. CDR3 length: 15 amino acids. The CDR3 loop reads CASSLGWGRGETQYF. CDR3 nucleotides: TGTGCCAGCAGCTTAGGTTGGGGACGCGGGGAGACCCAGTACTTC.

This chain uses TRBV24-1 with TRBJ2-7; D perhaps matches TRBD2 (6 bases). Between the trimmed V and J ends, which lost 2 bases and 4 bases, there was a span of 20 bases. This CDR3 region has 17 residues. Germline loops: CDR1 KGHDR, CDR2 SFDVKD. CDR3 in amino acids: CATSDSMKIGGAYEQYF. The CDR3 nucleotides are TGTGCCACCAGTGATTCCATGAAGATAGGAGGGGCATACGAGCAGTACTTC.

The chain recombines TRBV7-2 with TRBJ2-5; D remains unclear. Germline values: CDR1 SGHTA, CDR2 FQGNSA. The V and J ends lost 7 bases and 2 bases respectively, with 14 bases between them. The CDR3 contains 14 residues. The CDR3 DNA is TGTGCCAGCAACGTCGGGCAGGTTCAAGAGACCCAGTACTTC. It translates to CASNVGQVQETQYF.

The chain uses TRBV7-3 and TRBJ1-3, with TRBD1 as a possible D gene (6 bases). Germline V gives CDR1 SGHTA, CDR2 FQGTGA. The CDR3 runs to 13 residues. V lost 11 bases, J lost 0 bases, and 11 bases lay in between. The CDR3 here is CAWGGLSGNTIYF. The CDR3 DNA follows: TGTGCCTGGGGGGGGCTCTCTGGAAACACCATATATTTT.

This clonotype was counted a few times. The V call is TRBV9, the J call TRBJ2-5, with D perhaps being TRBD1 or TRBD2 (5 bases each). The V gene lost 0 bases and the J gene lost 7 bases, with 19 bases spanning the gap. The V gene's germline CDR1 is SGDLS and CDR2 YYNGEE. The CDR3 is 16 residues long. The CDR3 sequence: CASSVGADGAIGTQYF. CDR3 DNA: TGTGCCAGCAGCGTAGGAGCGGACGGGGCCATAGGGACCCAGTACTTC.

V gene TRBV28 combines with J gene TRBJ1-1, with a possible D match to TRBD1 (6 bases). There are 12 residues in the CDR3. CDR1 and CDR2 from the germline V gene are MDHEN and SYDVKM. Trimming pared 6 bases from V and 8 bases from J, leaving 13 bases between. In nucleotides, the CDR3 is TGTGCCAGCAGCCCAGGACAGCGAGAAGCTTTCTTT. Its translation: CASSPGQREAFF.

This clonotype was seen only a few times. J is TRBJ1-1 and V is TRBV6-5, with TRBD1 matching 8 bases. Per the germline V gene, CDR1 is MNHEY and CDR2 is SVGAGI. V shed 5 bases, J shed 8 bases, and the junction held 4 bases outside the gene matches. This CDR3 is built from 12 residues. CDR3 amino acids: CASSDRGGEAFF. The CDR3 DNA sequence: TGTGCCAGCAGTGACAGGGGCGGGGAAGCTTTCTTT.

The chain links TRBV27 to TRBJ2-7; weak D call: TRBD1 (5 bases). V was cut by 1 base and J by 7 bases, with 11 bases left in between. In germline, CDR1 is MNHEY, CDR2 SMNVEV (reference sequence). The CDR3 loop spans 13 amino acids. The CDR3 DNA is TGTGCCAGCAGTTTATGGGCAGGGAAAGAGCAGTACTTC. It specifies CASSLWAGKEQYF.

This clonotype was counted only a few times. The chain couples TRBV6-1 to TRBJ2-7; 7 nucleotides match TRBD1. The junction had 7 bases not matched to a gene; V was cut back by 6 bases and J by 5 bases. The CDR3 extends over 13 amino acids. Germline CDR1 reads MNHNS; CDR2 reads SASEGT. The CDR3 DNA is TGTGCCAGCAGGCCGACAGGGCCCCACGAGCAGTACTTC. Encoded protein: CASRPTGPHEQYF.

This clonotype was detected a few times. V is TRBV12-3 or TRBV12-4 and J is TRBJ1-3; D call uncertain. The CDR3 contains 15 residues. The V and J ends lost 6 bases and 0 bases respectively, with 12 bases between them. The CDR3 loop is CASRRREGSGNTIYF. The CDR3 nucleotides are TGTGCCAGCAGGAGGAGGGAAGGCTCTGGAAACACCATATATTTT.

The chain combines TRBV7-2 with TRBJ1-3; the D is unclear. The CDR3 contains 15 residues. V was trimmed by 1 base and J by 0 bases, leaving 7 bases between them. Germline V gene lookup returns CDR1 SGHTA and CDR2 FQGNSA. The CDR3 protein is CASSLERRSGNTIYF. CDR3 nucleotides: TGTGCCAGCAGCTTAGAACGCCGCTCTGGAAACACCATATATTTT.

The table lists this clonotype with a few counts. The chain recombines TRBV27 with TRBJ2-4; either TRBD1 or TRBD2 may supply D (7 bases each). The V end was cut by 7 bases, the J end by 6 bases, with 22 bases between. This CDR3 contains 16 residues. Germline assignment: CDR1 MNHEY and CDR2 SMNVEV (reference sequence). CDR3: CASKNYHDREGNIQYF. CDR3 nucleotides: TGTGCCAGCAAAAACTATCACGACAGGGAGGGAAACATTCAGTACTTC.

The J gene is TRBJ2-4, the V gene TRBV7-9, with unresolved D. The CDR3 totals 15 residues. Germline V gives CDR1 SEHNR, CDR2 FQNEAQ (reference sequence). Deletions cut 5 bases from V and 0 bases from J, with 11 bases between. The CDR3 here is CASSGRGGAKNIQYF. The CDR3, as DNA: TGTGCCAGCAGCGGGCGCGGCGGAGCCAAAAACATTCAGTACTTC.

This clonotype was observed many times. The chain combines TRBV12-3 or TRBV12-4 with TRBJ1-3; D ambiguous. V lost 8 bases and J lost 4, with 12 bases in between. The CDR3 is made up of 13 amino acids. The CDR3 nucleotides are TGTGCCAGCGGCGCAGGCCGCGGAAACACCATATATTTT. Translated, it gives CASGAGRGNTIYF.

This clonotype appeared a few times. This chain joins TRBV10-3 and TRBJ2-7; 7 nucleotides match TRBD1. CDR3 size: 12 residues. Germline V lookup: CDR1 ENHRY, CDR2 SYGVKD. V was clipped by 7 bases and J by 1 base; unmatched bases: 1. DNA for the CDR3: TGTGCCATCAAACAGGGGTCCTACGAGCAGTACTTC. The encoded protein is CAIKQGSYEQYF.